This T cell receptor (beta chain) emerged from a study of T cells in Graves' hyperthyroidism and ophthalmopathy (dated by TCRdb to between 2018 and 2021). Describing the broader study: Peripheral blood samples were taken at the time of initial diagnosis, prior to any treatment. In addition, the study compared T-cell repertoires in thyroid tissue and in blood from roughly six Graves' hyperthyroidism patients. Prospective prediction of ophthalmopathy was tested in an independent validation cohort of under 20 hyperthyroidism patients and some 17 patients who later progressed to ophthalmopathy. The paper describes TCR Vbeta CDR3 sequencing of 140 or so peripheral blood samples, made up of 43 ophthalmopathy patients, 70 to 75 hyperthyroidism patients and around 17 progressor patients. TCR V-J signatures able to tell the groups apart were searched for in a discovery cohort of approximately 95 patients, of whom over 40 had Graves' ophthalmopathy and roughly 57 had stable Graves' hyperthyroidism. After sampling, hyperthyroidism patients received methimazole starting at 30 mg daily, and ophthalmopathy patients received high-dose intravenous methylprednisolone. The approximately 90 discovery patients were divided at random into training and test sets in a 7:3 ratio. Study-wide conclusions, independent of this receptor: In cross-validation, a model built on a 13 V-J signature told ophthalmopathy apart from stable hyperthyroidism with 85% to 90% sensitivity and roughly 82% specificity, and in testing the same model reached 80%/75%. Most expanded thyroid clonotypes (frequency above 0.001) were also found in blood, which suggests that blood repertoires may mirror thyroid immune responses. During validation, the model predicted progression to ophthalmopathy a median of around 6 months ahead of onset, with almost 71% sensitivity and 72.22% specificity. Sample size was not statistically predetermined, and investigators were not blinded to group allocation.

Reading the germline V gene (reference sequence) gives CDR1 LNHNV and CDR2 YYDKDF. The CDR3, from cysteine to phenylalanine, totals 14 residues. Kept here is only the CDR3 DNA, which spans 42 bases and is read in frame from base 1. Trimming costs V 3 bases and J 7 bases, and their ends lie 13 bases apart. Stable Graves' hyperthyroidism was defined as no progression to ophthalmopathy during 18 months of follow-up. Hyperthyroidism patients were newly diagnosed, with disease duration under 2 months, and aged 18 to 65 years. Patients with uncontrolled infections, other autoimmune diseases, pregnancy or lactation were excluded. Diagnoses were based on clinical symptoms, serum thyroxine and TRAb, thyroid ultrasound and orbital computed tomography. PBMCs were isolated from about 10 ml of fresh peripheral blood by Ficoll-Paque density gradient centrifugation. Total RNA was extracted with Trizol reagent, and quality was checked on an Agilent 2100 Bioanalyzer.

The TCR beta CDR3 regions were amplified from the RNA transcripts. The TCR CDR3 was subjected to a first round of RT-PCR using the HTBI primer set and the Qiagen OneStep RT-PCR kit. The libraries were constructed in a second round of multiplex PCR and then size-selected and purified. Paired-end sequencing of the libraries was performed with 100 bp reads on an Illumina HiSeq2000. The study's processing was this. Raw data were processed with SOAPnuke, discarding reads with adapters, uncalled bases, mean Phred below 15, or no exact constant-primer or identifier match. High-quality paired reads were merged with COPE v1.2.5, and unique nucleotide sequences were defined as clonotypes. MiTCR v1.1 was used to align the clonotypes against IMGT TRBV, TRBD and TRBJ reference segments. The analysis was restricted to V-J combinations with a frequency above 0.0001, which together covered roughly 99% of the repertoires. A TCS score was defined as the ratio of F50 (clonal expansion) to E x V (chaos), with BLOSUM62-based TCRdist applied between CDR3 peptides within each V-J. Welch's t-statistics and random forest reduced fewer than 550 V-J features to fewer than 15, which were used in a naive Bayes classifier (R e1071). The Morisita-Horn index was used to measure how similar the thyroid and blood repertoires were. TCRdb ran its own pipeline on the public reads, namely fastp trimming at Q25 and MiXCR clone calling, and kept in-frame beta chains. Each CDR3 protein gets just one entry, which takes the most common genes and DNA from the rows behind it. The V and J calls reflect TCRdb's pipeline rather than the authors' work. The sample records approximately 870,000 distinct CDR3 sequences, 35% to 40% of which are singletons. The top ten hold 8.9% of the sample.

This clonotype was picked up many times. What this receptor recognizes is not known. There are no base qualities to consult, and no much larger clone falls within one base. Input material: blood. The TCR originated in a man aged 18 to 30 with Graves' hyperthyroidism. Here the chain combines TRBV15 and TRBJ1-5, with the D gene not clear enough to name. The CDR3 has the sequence CATSRGRTAQPQHF. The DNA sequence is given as TGTGCCACCAGCAGGGGGAGGACGGCGCAGCCCCAGCATTTT.